This TCR beta chain derives from a study of blood T cell repertoires in COVID-19. Study as a whole: From T cells, B-cell-depleted T cells, or PBMCs came the material, which was cDNA or gDNA.

The CDR3 contains 16 residues. V dropped 5 bases and J dropped 1; count of bases not matched to a gene: 3. Germline V gene lookup returns CDR1 SEHNR and CDR2 FQNEAQ (reference sequence). Here immunoSEQ multiplex PCR was the method, and the copy in TCRdb shows in-frame clones only, minus some. The table records around 150,000 clones, approximately 90% of them present only once. The specimen sequenced was peripheral blood. This receptor was taken from a woman aged 55-70 years with active or convalescent COVID-19. The rearrangement links TRBV7-9 to TRBJ2-3; TRBD2 matches at 13 bases. DNA for the CDR3: TGTGCCAGCAGCCCTGGGACTAGCGGGGGCACAGATACGCAGTATTTT. Its translation is CASSPGTSGGTDTQYF.